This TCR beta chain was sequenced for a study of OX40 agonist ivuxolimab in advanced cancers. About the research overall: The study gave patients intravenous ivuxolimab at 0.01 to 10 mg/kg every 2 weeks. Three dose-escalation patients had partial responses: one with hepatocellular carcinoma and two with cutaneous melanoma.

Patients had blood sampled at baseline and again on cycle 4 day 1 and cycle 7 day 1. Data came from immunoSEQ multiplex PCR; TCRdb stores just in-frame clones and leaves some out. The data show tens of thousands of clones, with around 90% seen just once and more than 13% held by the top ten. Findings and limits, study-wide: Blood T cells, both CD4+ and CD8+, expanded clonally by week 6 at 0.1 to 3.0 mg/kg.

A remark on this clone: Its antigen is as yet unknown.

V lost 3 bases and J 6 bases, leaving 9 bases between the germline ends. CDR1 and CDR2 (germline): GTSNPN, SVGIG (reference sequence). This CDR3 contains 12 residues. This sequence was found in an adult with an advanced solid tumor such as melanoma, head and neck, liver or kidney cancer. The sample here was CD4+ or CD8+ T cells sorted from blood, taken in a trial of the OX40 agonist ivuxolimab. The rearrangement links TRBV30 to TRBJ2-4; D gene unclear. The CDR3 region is CAWRDQGNIQYF. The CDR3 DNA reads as TGTGCCTGGAGAGACCAAGGAAACATTCAGTACTTC.